The 2 T cell receptor beta chains below were found in one sample sequenced in a study of response to subunit inactivated influenza vaccine. Using its own MiXCR run on the RT-PCR reads, TCRdb lists one record per CDR3 protein. The sample lists more than 450,000 distinct CDR3 sequences; around 11% were seen once. Here the sequenced sample was PBMCs from blood, taken on the day of vaccination. The receptors derive from a man aged 50 to 59 who received an inactivated influenza vaccine.

This clonotype was counted at least ten times. The chain combines TRBV6-2 or TRBV6-3 with TRBJ1-6, with D tentatively TRBD1 (5 bases). This CDR3 is built from 16 residues. V lost 0 bases and J lost 6, with 12 bases in between. Looked up from germline, CDR1 is MNHEY and CDR2 is SVGEGT. The DNA for the CDR3 is TGTGCCAGCAGTTACTCGAGGGGACGCCTTAATTCACCCCTCCACTTT. Its protein is CASSYSRGRLNSPLHF.

This chain links TRBV29-1 with TRBJ1-2, with 7 bases identical to TRBD1. With V trimmed by 6 bases and J by 4 bases, 11 bases remained unmatched. The CDR3 runs 14 residues. Germline lookup yields CDR1 SQVTM and CDR2 ANQGSEA. CDR3 DNA: TGCAGCGTCCCAAAATCGGACAGGACCTATGGCTACACCTTC. This sequence encodes CSVPKSDRTYGYTF.